This T cell receptor beta chain originates from a study of control samples from healthy donors and cancer patients. Produced via immunoSEQ multiplex PCR; TCRdb's table is partial and in-frame only. The sample carries roughly 100,000 clones, about 92% recorded once. There are 12 residues in the CDR3. The trim removed 7 bases at V and 9 bases at J, leaving 5 bases unmatched. V and J are TRBV12-3 or TRBV12-4 and TRBJ2-1, with TRBD1 matching 8 bases. The receptor comes from a woman younger than 30 in good health. The sample taken for sequencing was blood. The CDR3 sequence: CASIAGGGEQFF. DNA for the CDR3: TGTGCCAGCATAGCAGGGGGCGGTGAGCAGTTCTTC.